The 9 T cell receptor gamma chains below all came from one sample that was sequenced in a study of intestinal T cells in coeliac disease. About 10 formalin-fixed paraffin-embedded scrolls, each 5 µm thick, supplied each case's genomic DNA. LymphoTrack primers amplified TRG sequences from roughly 210 ng of biopsy DNA. TCRdb re-analyzed the multiplex PCR reads via CATT. The sample lists 670 or so gamma-chain clones, over 40% occurring once. The source material was a duodenal biopsy. The receptors stem from a human donor with celiac disease.

Only a few counts were recorded for this clone. Translating this DNA gives a protein that differs at residue 5 from the TCRdb one, which belongs to a much larger clone; a read error is likely, and the protein shown is this translation. This rearrangement joins TRGV3 to TRGJ1 or TRGJ2. The CDR3 is made up of 13 amino acids. Looked up from germline, CDR1 is VTNTFY and CDR2 is YDVSTARD (reference sequence). The CDR3 spells CATWNRPGYKKLF. The CDR3 coding sequence is TGTGCCACCTGGAACAGGCCCGGGTATAAGAAACTCTTT.

This sequence joins TRGV8 and TRGJ1 or TRGJ2. V shed 12 bases and J 5 bases; nucleotides not matched to a gene: 10. Germline loops: CDR1 VENAVY, CDR2 YDSYNSRV. The CDR3 is 11 amino acids. The CDR3 is CAPLVHYKKLF. The CDR3 region has the DNA TGTGCCCCCTTAGTTCATTATAAGAAACTCTTT.

The V and J genes are TRGV2 and TRGJ1 or TRGJ2. The germline gives CDR1 EGSNGY, CDR2 YDSYNSKV. This CDR3 spans 17 amino acids. After removal of 12 bases from V and 4 bases from J, the junction contained 27 bases not matched to a gene. Written as DNA, the CDR3 is TGTGCCGACCTGGGACGGCCCCAAAACGGGGTCTATTATAAGAAACTCTTT. It encodes CADLGRPQNGVYYKKLF.

The table lists this clone with a few counts. The TCRdb protein, from a much larger clone, departs from this DNA's translation at residue 9, likely by read error; the protein shown derives from the DNA. The CDR3 sequence is CATWDGTYCKKLF. The CDR3 DNA sequence: TGTGCCACCTGGGACGGGACGTATTGTAAGAAACTCTTT. This chain connects TRGV2 to TRGJ1 or TRGJ2. CDR1 is EGSNGY and CDR2 is YDSYNSKV in the germline V gene. The CDR3 is made up of 13 amino acids.

Of note for this clone: Additional DNA sequences in this sample encode the identical CDR3. The chain couples TRGV5P to TRGJ1 or TRGJ2. TRGV5P is tagged as a pseudogene. CDR3 length: 15 amino acids. The DNA of the CDR3 is TGTGCCACCTGGGGTCAGGCCCCGAATTATTATAAGAAACTCTTT. Protein: CATWGQAPNYYKKLF.

The chain couples TRGV8 to TRGJ1 or TRGJ2. V was pared by 2 bases and J by 3 bases, with 4 bases of the junction left unmatched. Germline V gene data show CDR1 as VENAVY and CDR2 as YDSYNSRV. The CDR3 runs to 13 residues. The CDR3 bases are TGTGCCACCTGGGATATGGGTTATTATAAGAAACTCTTT. Its translation: CATWDMGYYKKLF.

The V gene is TRGV3, the J gene TRGJ1 or TRGJ2. With 5 bases clipped from V and 3 bases from J, the junction kept 7 bases outside the gene matches. The CDR3 totals 13 residues. Per the germline V gene, CDR1 is VTNTFY and CDR2 is YDVSTARD (reference sequence). CDR3 residues: CATWVQTYYKKLF. The CDR3 DNA reads TGTGCCACCTGGGTACAGACTTATTATAAGAAACTCTTT.

The chain uses TRGV3 and TRGJ1 or TRGJ2. Germline V gene data show CDR1 as VTNTFY and CDR2 as YDVSTARD (reference sequence). This CDR3 has 13 amino acids. Unmatched junction bases numbered 11, after V lost 3 bases and J lost 9 bases. The CDR3 here is CATWDGPGSKKLF. CDR3 bases: TGTGCCACCTGGGACGGCCCGGGTAGTAAGAAACTCTTT.

This clone is judged hyperexpanded. The CDR3 sequence: CALWEVYYYKKLF. CDR3 nucleotide sequence: TGTGCCTTGTGGGAGGTGTACTATTATAAGAAACTCTTT. The chain recombines TRGV9 with TRGJ1 or TRGJ2. With V trimmed by 0 bases and J by 4 bases, 3 bases remained unmatched. The length of the CDR3 is 13 residues. Germline CDR1 is GITISATS and CDR2 is ISYDGTV (reference sequence).